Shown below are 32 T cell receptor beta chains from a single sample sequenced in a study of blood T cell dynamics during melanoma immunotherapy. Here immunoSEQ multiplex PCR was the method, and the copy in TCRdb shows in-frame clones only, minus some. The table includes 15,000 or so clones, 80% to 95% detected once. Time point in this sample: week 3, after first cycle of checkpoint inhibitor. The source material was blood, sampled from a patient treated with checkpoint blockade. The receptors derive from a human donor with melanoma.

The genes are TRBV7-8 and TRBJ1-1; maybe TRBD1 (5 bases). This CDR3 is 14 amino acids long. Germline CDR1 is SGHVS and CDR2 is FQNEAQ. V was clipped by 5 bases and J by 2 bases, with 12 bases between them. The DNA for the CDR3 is TGTGCCAGCAGCGGGGGGAGGGAAAACACTGAAGCTTTCTTT. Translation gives CASSGGRENTEAFF.

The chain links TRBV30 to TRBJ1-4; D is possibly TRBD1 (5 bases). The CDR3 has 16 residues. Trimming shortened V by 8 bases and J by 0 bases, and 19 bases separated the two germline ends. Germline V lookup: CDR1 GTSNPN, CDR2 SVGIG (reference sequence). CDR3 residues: CATGGRAGSTNEKLFF. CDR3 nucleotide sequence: TGTGCCACGGGGGGTCGCGCCGGGTCAACTAATGAAAAACTGTTTTTT.

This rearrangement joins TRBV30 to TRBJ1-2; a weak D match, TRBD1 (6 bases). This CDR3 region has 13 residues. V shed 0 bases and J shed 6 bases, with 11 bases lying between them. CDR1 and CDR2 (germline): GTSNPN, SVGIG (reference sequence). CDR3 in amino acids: CAWSVSGAHGYTF. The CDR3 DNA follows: TGTGCCTGGAGTGTTTCGGGGGCCCATGGCTACACCTTC.

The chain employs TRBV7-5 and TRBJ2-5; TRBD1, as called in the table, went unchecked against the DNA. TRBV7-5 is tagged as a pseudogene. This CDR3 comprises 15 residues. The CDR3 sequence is CARSFVPQILETQYF. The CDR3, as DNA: TGTGCCAGAAGCTTTGTGCCTCAGATATTGGAGACCCAGTACTTC.

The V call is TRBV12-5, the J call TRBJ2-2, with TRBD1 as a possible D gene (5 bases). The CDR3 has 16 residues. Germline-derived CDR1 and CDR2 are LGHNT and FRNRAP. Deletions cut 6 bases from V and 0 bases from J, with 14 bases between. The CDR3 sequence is CASGDNRPPNTGELFF. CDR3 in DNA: TGTGCTAGTGGGGATAACAGGCCCCCGAACACCGGGGAGCTGTTTTTT.

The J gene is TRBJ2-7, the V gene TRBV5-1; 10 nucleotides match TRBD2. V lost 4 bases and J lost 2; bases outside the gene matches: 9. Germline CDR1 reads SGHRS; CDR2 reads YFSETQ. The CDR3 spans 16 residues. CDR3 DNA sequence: TGCGCCAGCAGCCCGCCGGGACTAGCGTCTACCTACGAGCAGTACTTC. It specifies CASSPPGLASTYEQYF.

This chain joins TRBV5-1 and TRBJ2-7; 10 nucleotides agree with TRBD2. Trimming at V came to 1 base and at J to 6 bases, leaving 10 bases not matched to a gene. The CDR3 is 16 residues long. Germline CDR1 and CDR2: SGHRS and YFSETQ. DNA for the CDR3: TGCGCCAGCAGCTTGTCCCCTAGCGGGAGAGATGGCGAGCAGTACTTC. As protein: CASSLSPSGRDGEQYF.

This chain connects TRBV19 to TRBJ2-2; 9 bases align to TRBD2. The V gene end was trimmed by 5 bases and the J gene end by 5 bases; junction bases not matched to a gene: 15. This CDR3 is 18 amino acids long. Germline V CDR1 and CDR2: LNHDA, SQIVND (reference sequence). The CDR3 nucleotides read TGTGCCAGTAGTGTCATTAGCGGGAGCCCGTTGGGAACCGGGGAGCTGTTTTTT. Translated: CASSVISGSPLGTGELFF.

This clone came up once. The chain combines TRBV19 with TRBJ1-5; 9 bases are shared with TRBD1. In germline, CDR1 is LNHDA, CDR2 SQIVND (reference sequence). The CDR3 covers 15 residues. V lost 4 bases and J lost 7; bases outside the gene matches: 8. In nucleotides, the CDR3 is TGTGCCAGTAGTAAAGGACAGGGGTGGCAGCAGCCCCAGCATTTT. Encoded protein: CASSKGQGWQQPQHF.

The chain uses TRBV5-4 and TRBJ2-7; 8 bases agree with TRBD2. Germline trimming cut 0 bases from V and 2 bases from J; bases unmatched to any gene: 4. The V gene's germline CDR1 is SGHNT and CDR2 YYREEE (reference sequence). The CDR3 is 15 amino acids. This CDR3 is CASSLVAGRTYEQYF. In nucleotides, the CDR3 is TGTGCCAGCAGCTTGGTAGCGGGGCGAACCTACGAGCAGTACTTC.

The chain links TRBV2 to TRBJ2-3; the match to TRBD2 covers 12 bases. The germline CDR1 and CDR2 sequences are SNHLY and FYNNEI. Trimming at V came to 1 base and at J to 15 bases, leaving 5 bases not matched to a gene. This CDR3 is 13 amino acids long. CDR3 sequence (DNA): TGTGCCAGCAGTGAAGAGGGACTAGCGGGTGGTTATTTT. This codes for CASSEEGLAGGYF.

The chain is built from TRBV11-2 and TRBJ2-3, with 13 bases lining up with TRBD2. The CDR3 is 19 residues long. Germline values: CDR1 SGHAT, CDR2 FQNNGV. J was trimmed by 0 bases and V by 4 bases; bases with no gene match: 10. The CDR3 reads CASSSPGLAGTSSTDTQYF. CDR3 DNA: TGTGCCAGCAGCTCTCCGGGACTAGCGGGGACTTCTAGCACAGATACGCAGTATTTT.

For the CDR3, the DNA is TGTGCCAGCAGTCGTGGGAGACTAGTTCGCTACGAGCAGTACTTC. It codes for CASSRGRLVRYEQYF. The chain links TRBV2 to TRBJ2-7; maybe TRBD2 (6 bases). Trimming removed 5 bases at V and 3 bases at J, with 17 bases between. The CDR3 spans 15 residues. Germline CDR1 and CDR2: SNHLY and FYNNEI.

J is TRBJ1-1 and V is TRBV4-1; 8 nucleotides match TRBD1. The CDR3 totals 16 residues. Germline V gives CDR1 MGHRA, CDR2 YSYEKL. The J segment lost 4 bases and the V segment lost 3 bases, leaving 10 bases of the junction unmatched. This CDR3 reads CASSHLTRGQGTEAFF. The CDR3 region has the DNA TGCGCCAGCAGCCATCTCACCAGGGGGCAGGGCACTGAAGCTTTCTTT.

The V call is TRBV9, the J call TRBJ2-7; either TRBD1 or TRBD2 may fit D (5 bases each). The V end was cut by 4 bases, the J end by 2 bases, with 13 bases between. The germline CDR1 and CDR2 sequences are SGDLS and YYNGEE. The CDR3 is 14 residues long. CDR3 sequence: CASSLGDRPYEQYF. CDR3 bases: TGTGCCAGCAGCCTAGGGGACCGTCCCTACGAGCAGTACTTC.

The CDR3 here is CASSKSTLYEQYF. CDR3 sequence (DNA): TGTGCCAGCAGCAAGAGCACCCTCTACGAGCAGTACTTC. The J gene is TRBJ2-5, the V gene TRBV11-2, with unresolved D. The DNA matches TRBJ2-7 better at its end, which makes the J call doubtful. This CDR3 contains 13 residues. Germline V gene lookup returns CDR1 SGHAT and CDR2 FQNNGV.

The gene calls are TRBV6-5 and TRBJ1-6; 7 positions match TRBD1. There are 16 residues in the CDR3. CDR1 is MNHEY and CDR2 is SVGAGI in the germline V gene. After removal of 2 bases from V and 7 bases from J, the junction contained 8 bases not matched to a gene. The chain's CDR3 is CASSYGGGRRNSPLHF. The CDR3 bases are TGTGCCAGCAGTTACGGAGGGGGCAGGAGAAATTCACCCCTCCACTTT.

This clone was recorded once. The CDR3 sequence: CAWSGTGSGANVLTF. The DNA for the CDR3 is TGTGCCTGGAGTGGGACAGGCTCTGGGGCCAACGTCCTGACTTTC. The chain links TRBV30 to TRBJ2-6, with 7 nucleotides matching TRBD1. In germline, CDR1 is GTSNPN, CDR2 SVGIG (reference sequence). With V trimmed by 1 base and J by 0 bases, 0 bases remained unmatched. The CDR3 covers 15 residues.

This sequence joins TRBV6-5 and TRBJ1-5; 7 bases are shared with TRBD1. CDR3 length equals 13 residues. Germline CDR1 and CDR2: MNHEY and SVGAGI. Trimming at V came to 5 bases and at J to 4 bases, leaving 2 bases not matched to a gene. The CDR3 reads CASSRDRNQPQHF. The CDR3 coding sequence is TGTGCCAGCAGTCGGGACAGAAATCAGCCCCAGCATTTT.

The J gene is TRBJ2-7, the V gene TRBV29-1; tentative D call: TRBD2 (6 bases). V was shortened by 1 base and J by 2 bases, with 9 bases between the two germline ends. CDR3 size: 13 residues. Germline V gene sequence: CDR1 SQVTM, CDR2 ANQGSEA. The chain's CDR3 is CSVEGRGAYEQYF. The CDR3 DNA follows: TGCAGCGTTGAAGGGAGGGGAGCCTACGAGCAGTACTTC.

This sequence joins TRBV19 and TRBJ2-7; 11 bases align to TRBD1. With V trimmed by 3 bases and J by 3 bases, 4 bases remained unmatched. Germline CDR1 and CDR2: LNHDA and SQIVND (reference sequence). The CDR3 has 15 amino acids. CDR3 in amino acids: CASSIRGTGGYEQYF. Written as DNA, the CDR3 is TGTGCCAGTAGTATTAGGGGGACAGGGGGCTACGAGCAGTACTTC.

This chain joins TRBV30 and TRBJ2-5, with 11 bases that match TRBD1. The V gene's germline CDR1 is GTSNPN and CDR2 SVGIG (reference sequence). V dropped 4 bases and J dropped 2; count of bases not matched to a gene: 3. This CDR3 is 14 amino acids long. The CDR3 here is CAWMGQGEQETQYF. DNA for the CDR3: TGTGCCTGGATGGGACAGGGGGAGCAAGAGACCCAGTACTTC.

CDR3 in amino acids: CASSQRPQGASTEAFF. The CDR3 DNA sequence: TGTGCCAGCAGCCAAAGGCCACAGGGGGCGAGCACTGAAGCTTTCTTT. The chain links TRBV5-5 to TRBJ1-1; the match to TRBD1 covers 9 bases. Per germline, CDR1 SGHKS and CDR2 YYEKEE (reference sequence). The CDR3 has 16 amino acids. V lost 4 bases, J lost 4 bases, and 11 bases stayed unmatched. Based on the CDR3 plus reference TRBV5-5 and TRBJ1-1, the full variable domain is DAGVTQSPTHLIKTRGQQVTLRCSPISGHKSVSWYQQVLGQGPQFIFQYYEKEERGRGNFPDRFSARQFPNYSSELNVNALLLGDSALYLCASSQRPQGASTEAFFGQGTRLTVV.

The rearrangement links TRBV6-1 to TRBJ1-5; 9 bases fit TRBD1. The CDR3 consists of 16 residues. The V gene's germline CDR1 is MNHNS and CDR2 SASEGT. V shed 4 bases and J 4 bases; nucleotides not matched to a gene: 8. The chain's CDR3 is CASSGPGTGRNQPQHF. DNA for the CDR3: TGTGCCAGCAGTGGTCCCGGGACAGGGAGGAATCAGCCCCAGCATTTT.

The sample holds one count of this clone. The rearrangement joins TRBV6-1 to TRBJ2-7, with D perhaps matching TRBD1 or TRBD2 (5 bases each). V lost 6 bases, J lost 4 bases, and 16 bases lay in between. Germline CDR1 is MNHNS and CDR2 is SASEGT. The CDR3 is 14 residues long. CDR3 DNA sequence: TGTGCCAGCAGAGGAGACCCTGGGGGATACGAGCAGTACTTC. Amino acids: CASRGDPGGYEQYF.

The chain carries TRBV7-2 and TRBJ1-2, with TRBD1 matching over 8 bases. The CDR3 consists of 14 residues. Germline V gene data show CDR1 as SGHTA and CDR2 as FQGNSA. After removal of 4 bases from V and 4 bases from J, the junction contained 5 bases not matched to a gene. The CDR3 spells CASSSDRASYGYTF. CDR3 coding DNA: TGTGCCAGCAGCTCGGACAGGGCTTCCTATGGCTACACCTTC.

This chain's CDR3 is CASSALTGTRSYNEQFF. CDR3 bases: TGTGCCAGCAGCGCATTGACAGGAACCCGCTCCTACAATGAGCAGTTCTTC. This chain connects TRBV5-6 to TRBJ2-1, with D possibly matching TRBD1 (6 bases). This CDR3 comprises 17 residues. Trimming stripped 4 bases from V and 0 bases from J, with 17 bases between. Germline CDR1 SGHDT, CDR2 YYEEEE.

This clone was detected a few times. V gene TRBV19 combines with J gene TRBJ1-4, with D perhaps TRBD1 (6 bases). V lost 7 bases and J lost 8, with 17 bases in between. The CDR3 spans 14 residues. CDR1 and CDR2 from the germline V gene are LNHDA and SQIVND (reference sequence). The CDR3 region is CASKGNRVGEKLFF. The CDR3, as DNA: TGTGCCAGTAAGGGTAACAGGGTCGGGGAAAAACTGTTTTTT. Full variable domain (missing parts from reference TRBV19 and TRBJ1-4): DGGITQSPKYLFRKEGQNVTLSCEQNLNHDAMYWYRQDPGQGLRLIYYSQIVNDFQKGDIAEGYSVSREKKESFPLTVTSAQKNPTAFYLCASKGNRVGEKLFFGSGTQLSVL.

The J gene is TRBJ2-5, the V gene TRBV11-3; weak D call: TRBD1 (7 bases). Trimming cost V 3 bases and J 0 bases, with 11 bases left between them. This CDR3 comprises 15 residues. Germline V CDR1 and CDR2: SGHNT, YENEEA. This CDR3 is CASSLAGGHQETQYF. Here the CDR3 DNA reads TGTGCCAGCAGCTTGGCAGGGGGGCACCAAGAGACCCAGTACTTC.

DNA for the CDR3: TGTGCCAGCGTCCTCCGGTTTGAAGCTTTCTTT. Its translation is CASVLRFEAFF. J is TRBJ1-1 and V is TRBV2; no firm D call. Germline V CDR1 and CDR2: SNHLY, FYNNEI. There are 11 residues in the CDR3. Trimming stripped 8 bases from V and 7 bases from J, with 11 bases between.

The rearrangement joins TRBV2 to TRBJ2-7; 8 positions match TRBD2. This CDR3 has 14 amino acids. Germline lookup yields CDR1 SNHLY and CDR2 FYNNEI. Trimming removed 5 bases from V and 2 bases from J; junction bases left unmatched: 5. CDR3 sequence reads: CASSQGLGTYEQYF. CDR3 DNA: TGTGCCAGCAGTCAGGGACTAGGCACCTACGAGCAGTACTTC.

The CDR3, as DNA: TGTGCCAGCAGCAGTTACCAGGGGGATCGCACAGATACGCAGTATTTT. Its translation is CASSSYQGDRTDTQYF. The gene calls are TRBV9 and TRBJ2-3; TRBD1 aligns across 7 bases. Germline trimming cut 4 bases from V and 1 base from J; bases unmatched to any gene: 9. The germline CDR1 and CDR2 sequences are SGDLS and YYNGEE. The CDR3 runs 16 residues.